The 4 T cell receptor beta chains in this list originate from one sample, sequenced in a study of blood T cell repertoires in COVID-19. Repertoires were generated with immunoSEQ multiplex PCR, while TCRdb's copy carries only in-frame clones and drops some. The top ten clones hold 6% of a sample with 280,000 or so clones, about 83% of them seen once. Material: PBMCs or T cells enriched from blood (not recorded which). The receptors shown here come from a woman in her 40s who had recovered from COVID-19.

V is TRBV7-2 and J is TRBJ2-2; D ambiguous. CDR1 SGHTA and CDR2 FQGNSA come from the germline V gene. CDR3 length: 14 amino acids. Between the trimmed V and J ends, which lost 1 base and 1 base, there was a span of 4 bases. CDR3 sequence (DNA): TGTGCCAGCAGCTTAGGTCAGAACACCGGGGAGCTGTTTTTT. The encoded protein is CASSLGQNTGELFF.

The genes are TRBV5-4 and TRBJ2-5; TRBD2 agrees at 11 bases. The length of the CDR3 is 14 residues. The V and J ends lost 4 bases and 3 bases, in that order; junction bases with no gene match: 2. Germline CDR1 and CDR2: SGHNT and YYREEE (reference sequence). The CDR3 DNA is TGTGCCAGCAGCGAGGGACTAGCGGAAGAGACCCAGTACTTC. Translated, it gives CASSEGLAEETQYF.

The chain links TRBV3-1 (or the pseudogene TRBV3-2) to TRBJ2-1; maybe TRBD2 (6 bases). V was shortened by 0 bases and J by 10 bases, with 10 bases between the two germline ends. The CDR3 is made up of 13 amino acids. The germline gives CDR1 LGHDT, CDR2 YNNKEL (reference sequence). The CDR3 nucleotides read TGTGCCAGCAGCCAAGATACCAGCGGGGAGCAGTTCTTC. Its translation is CASSQDTSGEQFF.

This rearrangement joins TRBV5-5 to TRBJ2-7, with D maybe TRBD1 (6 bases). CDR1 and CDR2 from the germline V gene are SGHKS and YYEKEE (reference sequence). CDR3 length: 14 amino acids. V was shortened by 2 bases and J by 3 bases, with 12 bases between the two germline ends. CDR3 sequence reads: CASSLYRVGYEQYF. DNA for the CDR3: TGTGCCAGCAGCTTATACAGGGTAGGCTACGAGCAGTACTTC.